These 7 T cell receptor beta chains were all obtained from the same sample, sequenced in a study of T cell responses to AZD1222 COVID-19 vaccine. Repertoires were generated with immunoSEQ multiplex PCR, while TCRdb's copy carries only in-frame clones and drops some. The table lists more than 60,000 clones, over 75% of them singletons. This material consisted of peripheral blood, taken on day 0 of AZD1222 vaccination. The receptors stem from an adult in good health.

This sequence joins TRBV5-6 and TRBJ1-6; no reliable D call. CDR3 length: 14 amino acids. The germline CDR1 and CDR2 sequences are SGHDT and YYEEEE. The germline V and J ends were trimmed by 4 bases and 10 bases, with 15 bases remaining between them. The CDR3 DNA reads TGTGCCAGCAGCCCTCGCGGAGCCGGCTCACCCCTCCACTTT. This sequence encodes CASSPRGAGSPLHF. Supplemented by reference TRBV5-6 and TRBJ1-6, the full variable domain reads DAGVTQSPTHLIKTRGQQVTLRCSPKSGHDTVSWYQQALGQGPQFIFQYYEEEERQRGNFPDRFSGHQFPNYSSELNVNALLLGDSALYLCASSPRGAGSPLHFGNGTRLTVT.

The genes are TRBV5-3 and TRBJ1-6; 8 positions agree with TRBD1. TRBV5-3 is annotated as an ORF whose role is uncertain. V shed 4 bases and J 13 bases; nucleotides not matched to a gene: 4. The CDR3 covers 12 residues. The CDR3 sequence is CARSTRQGPLHF. The DNA for the CDR3 is TGTGCCAGAAGCACTCGACAGGGGCCCCTCCACTTT.

V is TRBV5-1 and J is TRBJ2-7, with D possibly being TRBD1 (6 bases). The CDR3 sequence is 15 residues long. V lost 2 bases and J lost 3, with 15 bases in between. Per the germline V gene, CDR1 is SGHRS and CDR2 is YFSETQ. CDR3 amino acids: CASSLSGVLNYEQYF. CDR3 in DNA: TGCGCCAGCAGCTTATCAGGGGTCCTAAACTACGAGCAGTACTTC.

J is TRBJ1-1 and V is TRBV5-4; TRBD1 matches 9 bases. V was clipped by 0 bases and J by 5 bases; unmatched bases: 5. Germline CDR1 SGHNT, CDR2 YYREEE (reference sequence). The CDR3 sequence is 15 residues long. CDR3: CASSLGQGGRTEAFF. The CDR3 bases are TGTGCCAGCAGCTTGGGACAGGGGGGCAGGACTGAAGCTTTCTTT.

V and J are TRBV2 and TRBJ1-3, with D perhaps TRBD1 (6 bases). Germline loops: CDR1 SNHLY, CDR2 FYNNEI. The V end was cut by 6 bases, the J end by 0 bases, with 15 bases between. CDR3 size: 16 residues. DNA for the CDR3: TGTGCCAGCAGACCGGGACAAATCCCCTCTGGAAACACCATATATTTT. Its protein product is CASRPGQIPSGNTIYF.

This rearrangement joins TRBV2 to TRBJ1-2, with 8 bases fitting TRBD1. CDR3 length: 13 amino acids. Germline CDR1 is SNHLY and CDR2 is FYNNEI. V was pared by 6 bases and J by 3 bases, with 3 bases of the junction left unmatched. The CDR3: CASRVDRDYGYTF. The CDR3 nucleotides read TGTGCCAGCAGGGTGGACAGGGACTATGGCTACACCTTC.

This sequence joins TRBV29-1 and TRBJ1-4; 8 positions match TRBD1. The CDR3 runs 13 residues. Germline loops: CDR1 SQVTM, CDR2 ANQGSEA. CDR3 sequence (DNA): TGCAGTGCCACGGGACAGGCAAATGAAAAACTGTTTTTT. Its protein product is CSATGQANEKLFF.